These 10 T cell receptor beta chains came from one sample sequenced in a study of cytomegalovirus exposure and HLA in healthy donors. PCR employed 60 Vbeta and 13 Jbeta primers. Clones were sequenced by immunoSEQ multiplex PCR, and TCRdb holds only the in-frame ones, with some missing. The sample includes over 100,000 clones, 81% of them seen just once. Sequences were obtained from PBMCs. The receptors were gathered from a woman aged 30 to 39 in good health and CMV-seronegative.

There are a few counts of this clone. The chain combines TRBV20-1 with TRBJ2-1; no reliable D call. V was trimmed by 0 bases and J by 15 bases, leaving 12 bases between them. The CDR3 has 11 amino acids. Germline V gene lookup returns CDR1 DFQATT and CDR2 SNEGSKA (reference sequence). DNA for the CDR3: TGCAGTGCTAGAGATGAGAGGCGTCGGTTCTTC. Protein: CSARDERRRFF.

The chain uses TRBV6-5 and TRBJ2-7; tentatively, D is TRBD2 (5 bases). Trimming took 5 bases from V and 7 from J, leaving 9 bases between them. The germline V gene has CDR1 MNHEY and CDR2 SVGAGI. This CDR3 comprises 11 residues. The CDR3 loop is CASSRTGEQYF. The CDR3 DNA reads TGTGCCAGCAGTAGAACGGGGGAGCAGTACTTC.

The V and J genes are TRBV6-1 and TRBJ1-1; D remains ambiguous. CDR3 size: 14 residues. CDR1 is MNHNS and CDR2 is SASEGT in the germline V gene. Trimming left V 6 bases short and J 2 bases short, with 13 bases between. CDR3 bases: TGTGCCAGCAGGCCTATGCGGGGTAACACTGAAGCTTTCTTT. Protein sequence: CASRPMRGNTEAFF.

V and J are TRBV5-1 and TRBJ2-4; 7 bases fit TRBD1. The germline CDR1 and CDR2 sequences are SGHRS and YFSETQ. Trimming removed 2 bases from V and 1 base from J; junction bases left unmatched: 0. This CDR3 has 14 residues. DNA for the CDR3: TGCGCCAGCAGCTTACAGGGGGCCAAAAACATTCAGTACTTC. This sequence encodes CASSLQGAKNIQYF.

The rearrangement links TRBV11-2 to TRBJ2-1; D unclear. The germline gives CDR1 SGHAT, CDR2 FQNNGV. The CDR3 is 15 amino acids. V lost 0 bases and J lost 1, with 7 bases in between. For the CDR3, the DNA is TGTGCCAGCAGCTTAGAGAGTGGTTCCTACAATGAGCAGTTCTTC. Translating gives CASSLESGSYNEQFF. Using reference TRBV11-2 and TRBJ2-1 for the parts outside the CDR3, the full variable domain is EAGVAQSPRYKIIEKRQSVAFWCNPISGHATLYWYQQILGQGPKLLIQFQNNGVVDDSQLPKDRFSAERLKGVDSTLKIQPAKLEDSAVYLCASSLESGSYNEQFFGPGTRLTVL.

The V call is TRBV5-1, the J call TRBJ2-3, with 13 positions matching TRBD2. V shed 3 bases, J shed 4 bases, and the junction held 5 bases outside the gene matches. Germline V gene sequence: CDR1 SGHRS, CDR2 YFSETQ. This CDR3 has 16 amino acids. CDR3 protein: CASSSWTSGSPDTQYF. The CDR3 nucleotides read TGCGCCAGCAGCTCCTGGACTAGCGGGAGTCCAGATACGCAGTATTTT.

The gene calls are TRBV12-5 and TRBJ2-3, with TRBD1 as a possible D gene (6 bases). Deletions cut 0 bases from V and 2 bases from J, with 24 bases between. The CDR3 is 20 amino acids. Germline V lookup: CDR1 LGHNT, CDR2 FRNRAP. CDR3: CASGLVRRQGGPRPTDTQYF. DNA of the CDR3: TGTGCTAGTGGTTTGGTACGAAGACAAGGGGGTCCTCGACCCACAGATACGCAGTATTTT.

This chain connects TRBV14 to TRBJ2-5; D is uncertain. The last part of the DNA fits TRBJ2-7 better; the J call may be wrong. In germline, CDR1 is SGHDN, CDR2 FVKESK. The CDR3 has 14 residues. The CDR3 here is CASSPIRGSYEQYF. The CDR3 bases are TGTGCCAGCAGCCCAATTCGTGGTTCCTACGAGCAGTACTTC.

The V and J genes are TRBV5-5 and TRBJ1-1; possibly TRBD1 for D (5 bases). Trimming took 0 bases from V and 1 from J, leaving 7 bases between them. Germline lookup yields CDR1 SGHKS and CDR2 YYEKEE (reference sequence). CDR3 length: 14 amino acids. The DNA for the CDR3 is TGTGCCAGCAGCTTGGCCAGGGCGAACACTGAAGCTTTCTTT. Its protein product is CASSLARANTEAFF.

V gene TRBV27 combines with J gene TRBJ1-6, with 8 bases lining up with TRBD1. The V segment lost 6 bases and the J segment 8 bases; nucleotides outside the gene matches: 12. The CDR3 extends over 16 amino acids. Germline CDR1 and CDR2: MNHEY and SMNVEV (reference sequence). The CDR3 loop reads CASSTNPGGPYSPLHF. The CDR3 nucleotides are TGTGCCAGCAGCACCAACCCAGGGGGCCCATATTCACCCCTCCACTTT.